These T cell receptor beta chains were read from a single sample in a study of cytomegalovirus exposure and HLA in healthy donors. Clones were sequenced by immunoSEQ multiplex PCR, and TCRdb holds only the in-frame ones, with some missing. The sample lists 60,000 to 70,000 clones; approximately 71% were seen once. The source material was PBMCs. These TCRs come from a man aged 55 to 69 in good health and CMV-seropositive. Both conserved end residues are part of each CDR3.

v_gene: TRBV25-1; j_gene: TRBJ2-1; CDR3aa: CASSELRHLNEQFF
v_gene: TRBV19; j_gene: TRBJ2-7; CDR3aa: CASSWGTSGSAGPSGEQYF
v_gene: TRBV7-2; j_gene: TRBJ2-7; CDR3aa: CASSLGWGLEQYF
v_gene: TRBV7-9; j_gene: TRBJ2-7; CDR3aa: CASSTVGSYEQYF
v_gene: TRBV5-1; j_gene: TRBJ2-7; CDR3aa: CASSIGTGSLYEQYF
v_gene: TRBV20-1; j_gene: TRBJ2-7; CDR3aa: CSVKTGNEQYF
v_gene: TRBV5-1; j_gene: TRBJ2-1; CDR3aa: CASSPSYNEQFF
v_gene: TRBV7-2; j_gene: TRBJ2-2; CDR3aa: CASSPRVTNTGELFF
v_gene: TRBV2; j_gene: TRBJ1-6; CDR3aa: CASRGGQIYNSPLHF
v_gene: TRBV5-1; j_gene: TRBJ2-7; CDR3aa: CASALIPYEQYF
v_gene: TRBV5-3; j_gene: TRBJ1-1; CDR3aa: CARSYPITEAFF
v_gene: TRBV5-4; j_gene: TRBJ1-5; CDR3aa: CASKAQGGNQPQHF
v_gene: TRBV11-3; j_gene: TRBJ1-3; CDR3aa: CASSSPREGNTIYF
v_gene: TRBV9; j_gene: TRBJ1-1; CDR3aa: CASSSRQGEDTEAFF
v_gene: TRBV5-1; j_gene: TRBJ2-3; CDR3aa: CASSSGTSADTQYF
v_gene: TRBV7-6; j_gene: TRBJ2-5; CDR3aa: CASSSAGPQETQYF
v_gene: TRBV11-3; j_gene: TRBJ1-4; CDR3aa: CAGSWNRGSENEKLFF
v_gene: TRBV5-1; j_gene: TRBJ2-3; CDR3aa: CASSLAWGSTDTQYF
v_gene: TRBV5-1; j_gene: TRBJ1-2; CDR3aa: CASSFGQGVGYTF
v_gene: TRBV28; j_gene: TRBJ2-7; CDR3aa: CASSFGGVAIEQYF
v_gene: TRBV15; j_gene: TRBJ2-7; CDR3aa: CATSRESKSFTYEQYF
v_gene: TRBV4-2; j_gene: TRBJ2-4; CDR3aa: CASSQDLAGVLNIQYF
v_gene: TRBV9; j_gene: TRBJ2-2; CDR3aa: CASSSTGVPTGELFF
v_gene: TRBV10-2; j_gene: TRBJ1-1; CDR3aa: CASTISGQGVTEAFF
v_gene: TRBV7-9; j_gene: TRBJ1-6; CDR3aa: CAADRLGKNSPLHF
v_gene: TRBV6-6; j_gene: TRBJ2-2; CDR3aa: CASSYGVAGYGELFF
v_gene: TRBV27; j_gene: TRBJ1-2; CDR3aa: CASSPTLAGLYTF
v_gene: TRBV7-9; j_gene: TRBJ1-4; CDR3aa: CASSRLGTGDNEKLFF
v_gene: TRBV2; j_gene: TRBJ1-6; CDR3aa: CASSEWPGNSPLHF
v_gene: TRBV27; j_gene: TRBJ2-7; CDR3aa: CASSYALEGEQYF
v_gene: TRBV5-1; j_gene: TRBJ1-4; CDR3aa: CASSLEGTGGNEKLFF
v_gene: TRBV19; j_gene: TRBJ1-2; CDR3aa: CASSNWAGAYFPSRYTF
v_gene: TRBV7-9; j_gene: TRBJ1-1; CDR3aa: CASSLGTGWNTEAFF
v_gene: TRBV29-1; j_gene: TRBJ1-1; CDR3aa: CSAAPGSRTTEAFF
v_gene: TRBV5-1; j_gene: TRBJ2-1; CDR3aa: CASRPSSYNEQFF
v_gene: TRBV7-9; j_gene: TRBJ1-2; CDR3aa: CASSFSANYGYTF
v_gene: TRBV5-1; j_gene: TRBJ2-5; CDR3aa: CASSLSPVQETQYF
v_gene: TRBV7-9; j_gene: TRBJ2-1; CDR3aa: CASIPRETRANEQFF
v_gene: TRBV10-2; j_gene: TRBJ1-1; CDR3aa: CASSNPGQGGTEAFF
v_gene: TRBV6-5; j_gene: TRBJ1-5; CDR3aa: CASSPGTGVQPQHF
v_gene: TRBV2; j_gene: TRBJ2-1; CDR3aa: CASSETLTTGQFF
v_gene: TRBV11-2; j_gene: TRBJ2-1; CDR3aa: CASSPLGQGGYNEQFF
v_gene: TRBV2; j_gene: TRBJ2-1; CDR3aa: CASSENGGALEDYFF
v_gene: TRBV6-1; j_gene: TRBJ2-7; CDR3aa: CASSDERGGTYEQYF
v_gene: TRBV18; j_gene: TRBJ2-1; CDR3aa: CASSPRRDPYNEQFF
v_gene: TRBV5-1; j_gene: TRBJ1-2; CDR3aa: CASSGTYYGYTF
v_gene: TRBV11-3; j_gene: TRBJ2-1; CDR3aa: CASSYRLADYNEQFF
v_gene: TRBV5-6; j_gene: TRBJ1-1; CDR3aa: CASSLRSGGTEAFF
v_gene: TRBV4-1; j_gene: TRBJ2-2; CDR3aa: CASSRLAGVSTGELFF
v_gene: TRBV6-4; j_gene: TRBJ2-1; CDR3aa: CASSDSPRAGISSYNEQFF
v_gene: TRBV19; j_gene: TRBJ1-4; CDR3aa: CASSTLSRGTNEKLFF
v_gene: TRBV27; j_gene: TRBJ1-1; CDR3aa: CASGLTGNTEAFF
v_gene: TRBV10-3; j_gene: TRBJ1-2; CDR3aa: CAISEGQLYGYTF